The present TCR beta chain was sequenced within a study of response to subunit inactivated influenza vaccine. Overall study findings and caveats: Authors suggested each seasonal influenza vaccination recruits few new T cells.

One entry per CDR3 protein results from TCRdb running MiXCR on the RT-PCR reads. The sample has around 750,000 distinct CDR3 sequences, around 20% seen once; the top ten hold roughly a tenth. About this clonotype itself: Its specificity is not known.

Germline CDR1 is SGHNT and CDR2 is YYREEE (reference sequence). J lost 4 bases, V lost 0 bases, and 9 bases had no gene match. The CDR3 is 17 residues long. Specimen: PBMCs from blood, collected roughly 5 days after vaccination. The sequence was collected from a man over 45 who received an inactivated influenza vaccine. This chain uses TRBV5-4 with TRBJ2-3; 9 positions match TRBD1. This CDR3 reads CASSLGGTGMSADTQYF. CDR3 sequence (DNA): TGTGCCAGCAGCTTGGGAGGGACAGGGATGTCGGCAGATACGCAGTATTTT.